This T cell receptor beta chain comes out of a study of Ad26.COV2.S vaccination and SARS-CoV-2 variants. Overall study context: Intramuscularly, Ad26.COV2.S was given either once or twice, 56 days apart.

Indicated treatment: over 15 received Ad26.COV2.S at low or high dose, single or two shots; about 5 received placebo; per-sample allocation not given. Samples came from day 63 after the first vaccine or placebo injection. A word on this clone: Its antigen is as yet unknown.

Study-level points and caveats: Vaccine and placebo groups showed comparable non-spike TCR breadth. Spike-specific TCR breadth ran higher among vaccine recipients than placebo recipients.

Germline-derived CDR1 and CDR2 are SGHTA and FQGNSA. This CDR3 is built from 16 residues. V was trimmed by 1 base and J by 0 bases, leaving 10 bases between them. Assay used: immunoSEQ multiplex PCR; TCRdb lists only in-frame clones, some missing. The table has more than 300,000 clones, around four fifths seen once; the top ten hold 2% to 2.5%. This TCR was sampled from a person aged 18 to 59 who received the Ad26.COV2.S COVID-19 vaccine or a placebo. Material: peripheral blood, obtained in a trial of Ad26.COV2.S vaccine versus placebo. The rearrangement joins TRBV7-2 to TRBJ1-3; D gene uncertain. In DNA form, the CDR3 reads TGTGCCAGCAGCTTAGTCAGGTCAGCCTCTGGAAACACCATATATTTT. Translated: CASSLVRSASGNTIYF.